This T cell receptor (beta chain) stems from a study of T cells after yellow fever vaccination. Study observations and caveats: The secondary T-cell response peaked on day 5, not day 15, but was weaker. From the bulk population, abundant clonotypes could contaminate and appear within FACS-sorted repertoires. A small share of clonotypes appeared in both CD4 and CD8 compartments.

Germline V gene lookup returns CDR1 SGHTA and CDR2 FQGNSA. Trimming took off 5 bases at V and 0 bases at J, with 11 bases between the two ends. This CDR3 is built from 15 residues. Template-switching 5'RACE yielded the TCR cDNA; a universal primer site and UMIs were added in the process. TCRdb recomputed calls from the 5' RACE reads with MiXCR, one row per CDR3 protein. The sample lists about 370,000 distinct CDR3 sequences, roughly 11% occurring once. For this clonotype: Its target is unknown.

Sequences were derived from PBMCs, sampled on the day of the first yellow fever vaccination. The receptor was derived from a man aged 18-30 years who received the YFV17D yellow fever vaccine. V is TRBV7-2 and J is TRBJ2-1; TRBD1 is a possible D gene (6 bases). This CDR3 is CASSVQGNSYNEQFF. CDR3 DNA: TGTGCCAGCAGCGTGCAGGGGAACTCCTACAATGAGCAGTTCTTC.